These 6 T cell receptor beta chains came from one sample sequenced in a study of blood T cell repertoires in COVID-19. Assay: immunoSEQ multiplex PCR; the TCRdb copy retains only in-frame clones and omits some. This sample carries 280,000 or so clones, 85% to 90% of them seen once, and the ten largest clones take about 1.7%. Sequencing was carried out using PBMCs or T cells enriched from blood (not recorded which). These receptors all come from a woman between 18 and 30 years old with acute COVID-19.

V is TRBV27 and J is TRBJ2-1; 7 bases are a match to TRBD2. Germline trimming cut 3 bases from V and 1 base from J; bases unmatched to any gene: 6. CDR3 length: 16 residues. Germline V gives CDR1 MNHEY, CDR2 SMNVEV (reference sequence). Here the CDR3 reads CASSFRSGNSYNEQFF. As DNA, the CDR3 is TGTGCCAGCAGTTTTAGAAGCGGGAATTCCTACAATGAGCAGTTCTTC.

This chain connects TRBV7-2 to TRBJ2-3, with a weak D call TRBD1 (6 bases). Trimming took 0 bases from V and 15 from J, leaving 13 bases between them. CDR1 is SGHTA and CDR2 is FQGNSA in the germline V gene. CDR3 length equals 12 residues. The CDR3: CASSLARTVGYF. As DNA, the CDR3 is TGTGCCAGCAGCTTAGCAAGGACAGTGGGATATTTT.

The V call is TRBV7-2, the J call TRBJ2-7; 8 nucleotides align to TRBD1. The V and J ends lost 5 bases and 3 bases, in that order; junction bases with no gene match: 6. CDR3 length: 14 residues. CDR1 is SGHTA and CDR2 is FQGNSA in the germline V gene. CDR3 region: CASSPRQGFYEQYF. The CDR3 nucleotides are TGTGCCAGCAGCCCCAGACAGGGGTTCTACGAGCAGTACTTC. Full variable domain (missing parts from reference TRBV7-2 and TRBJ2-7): GAGVSQSPSNKVTEKGKDVELRCDPISGHTALYWYRQSLGQGLEFLIYFQGNSAPDKSGLPSDRFSAERTGGSVSTLTIQRTQQEDSAVYLCASSPRQGFYEQYFGPGTRLTVT.

CDR3 loop: CASSEPGVGGTEAFF. CDR3 sequence (DNA): TGTGCCAGCAGTGAGCCAGGGGTCGGTGGTACTGAAGCTTTCTTT. The V call is TRBV6-1, the J call TRBJ1-1; a weak D match, TRBD1 (6 bases). Germline CDR1 and CDR2: MNHNS and SASEGT. The CDR3 spans 15 residues. V gave up 3 bases and J gave up 5 bases, with 16 bases separating them.

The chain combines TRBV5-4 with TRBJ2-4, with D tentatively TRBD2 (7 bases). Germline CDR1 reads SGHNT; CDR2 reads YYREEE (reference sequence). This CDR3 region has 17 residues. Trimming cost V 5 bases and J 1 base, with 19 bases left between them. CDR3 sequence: CASRPEGGALAKNIQYF. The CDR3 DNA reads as TGTGCCAGCAGGCCGGAGGGGGGGGCTTTGGCCAAAAACATTCAGTACTTC.

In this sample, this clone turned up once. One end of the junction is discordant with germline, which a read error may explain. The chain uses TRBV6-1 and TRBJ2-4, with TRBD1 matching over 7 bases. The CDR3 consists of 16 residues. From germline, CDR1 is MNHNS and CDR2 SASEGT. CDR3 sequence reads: CASREDRATAKNIQYF. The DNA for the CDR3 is TGTGCCAGCAGGGAAGACAGGGCCACAGCCAAAAACATTCAGTACTTC.